This T cell receptor beta chain was observed in a study of blood T cells in healthy people across ages. This clonotype has a count of ten or more. This CDR3 comprises 16 residues. The germline V gene encodes CDR1 SGHTA and CDR2 FQGNSA. V shed 2 bases and J 2 bases; nucleotides not matched to a gene: 6. Combining a sample-barcoded 5' primer with a J-beta primer mix, a second PCR ran for roughly 7 to 11 cycles. MiXCR, run by TCRdb on the 5' RACE reads, gives a single entry per CDR3 protein. The table shows more than 700,000 distinct CDR3 sequences, with about 47% occurring only once. Sequencing was done on a sample of blood. The receptor comes from a man at least 80 years old in good health. The chain is built from TRBV7-2 and TRBJ2-3, with 8 bases aligning to TRBD2. The CDR3 DNA sequence: TGTGCCAGCAGCTTAAAAACGGGAGGGCCCACAGATACGCAGTATTTT. It yields the protein CASSLKTGGPTDTQYF.